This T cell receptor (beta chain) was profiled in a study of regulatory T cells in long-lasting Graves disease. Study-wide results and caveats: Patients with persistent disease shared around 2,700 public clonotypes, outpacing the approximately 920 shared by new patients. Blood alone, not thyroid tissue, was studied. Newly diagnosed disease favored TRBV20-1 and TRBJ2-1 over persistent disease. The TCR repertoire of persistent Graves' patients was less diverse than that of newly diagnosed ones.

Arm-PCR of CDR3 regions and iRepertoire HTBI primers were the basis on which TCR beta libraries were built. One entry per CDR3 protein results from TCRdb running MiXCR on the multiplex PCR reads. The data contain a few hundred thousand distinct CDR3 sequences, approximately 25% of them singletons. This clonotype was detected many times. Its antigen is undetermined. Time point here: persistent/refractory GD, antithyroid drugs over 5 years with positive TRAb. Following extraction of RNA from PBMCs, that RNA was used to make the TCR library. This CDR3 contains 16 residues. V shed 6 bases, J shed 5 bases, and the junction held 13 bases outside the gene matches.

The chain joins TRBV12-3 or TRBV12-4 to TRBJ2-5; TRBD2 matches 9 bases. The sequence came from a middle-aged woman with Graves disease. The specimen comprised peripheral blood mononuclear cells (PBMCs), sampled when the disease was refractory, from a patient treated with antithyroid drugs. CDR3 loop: CASSRWSLAGNETQYF. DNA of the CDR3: TGTGCCAGCAGCCGTTGGAGTCTAGCGGGAAATGAGACCCAGTACTTC.